The T cell receptor beta chain under discussion was sequenced for a study of blood T cell repertoires in COVID-19. The wider study: There were acute and convalescent COVID-19 samples, and they came from the United States, Italy and Spain.

In the source study's methods: Amplification of reference gene primers was used by the study to estimate nucleated cell counts. Repertoires were generated with immunoSEQ multiplex PCR, while TCRdb's copy carries only in-frame clones and drops some. The DNA was the basis for D and trimming; V, J and clone size are from that table. The sample records approximately 400,000 clones, more than 75% being singletons. V lost 3 bases, J lost 1 base, and 6 bases stayed unmatched. The CDR3 is made up of 18 amino acids. In germline, CDR1 is SGHRS, CDR2 YFSETQ. Participant-reported clinical history was the basis for cohort assignment.

The sequenced material came from PBMCs or T cells enriched from blood (not recorded which). The chain is built from TRBV5-1 and TRBJ2-3; 15 bases fit TRBD2. The source of this sequence is a woman under 30 who had recovered from COVID-19. DNA for the CDR3: TGCGCCAGCAGCTCGGGACTAGCGGGGGGATTCGGCACAGATACGCAGTATTTT. Its translation: CASSSGLAGGFGTDTQYF.